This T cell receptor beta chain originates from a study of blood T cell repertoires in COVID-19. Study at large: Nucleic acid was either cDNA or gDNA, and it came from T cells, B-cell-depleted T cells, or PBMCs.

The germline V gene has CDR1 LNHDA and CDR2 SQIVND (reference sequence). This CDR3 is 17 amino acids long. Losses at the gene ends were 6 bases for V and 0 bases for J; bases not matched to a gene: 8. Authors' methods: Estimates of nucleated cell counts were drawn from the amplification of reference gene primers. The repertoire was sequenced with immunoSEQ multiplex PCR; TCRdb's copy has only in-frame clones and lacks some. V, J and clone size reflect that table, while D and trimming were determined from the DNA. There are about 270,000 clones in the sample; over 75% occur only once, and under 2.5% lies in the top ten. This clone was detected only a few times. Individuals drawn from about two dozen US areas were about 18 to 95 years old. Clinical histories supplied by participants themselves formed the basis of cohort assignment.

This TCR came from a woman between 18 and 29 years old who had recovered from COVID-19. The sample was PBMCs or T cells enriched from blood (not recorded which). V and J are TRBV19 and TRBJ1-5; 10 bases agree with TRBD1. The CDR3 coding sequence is TGTGCCAGTAGCTCCGGGACAGGGGTCTATAGCAATCAGCCCCAGCATTTT. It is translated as CASSSGTGVYSNQPQHF.